These 10 T cell receptor beta chains came from one sample sequenced in a study of shared clonotypes between healthy human individuals. Sequencing was performed with immunoSEQ multiplex PCR; in TCRdb, only in-frame clones are kept and a portion is missing. The table lists 2,500,000 or so clones, around 94% of them singletons, with 0.13% to 0.15% in the top ten. The sequenced sample consisted of naive CD4+ T cells sorted from blood. Subset indicated: CD45RA+ positively selected. These receptors all stem from a man aged 18 to 30 in good health.

With regard to this clone: This sample includes further DNA sequences coding for the same CDR3. The chain combines TRBV7-8 with TRBJ2-7; perhaps TRBD2 as D (6 bases). Trimming left V 0 bases short and J 2 bases short, with 8 bases between. The CDR3 contains 14 residues. Germline lookup yields CDR1 SGHVS and CDR2 FQNEAQ. Here the CDR3 DNA reads TGTGCCAGCAGCTTAGCCGGCGGGACCTACGAGCAGTACTTC. It codes for CASSLAGGTYEQYF.

The chain uses TRBV18 and TRBJ1-1; TRBD1 might be the D (5 bases). V shed 9 bases and J shed 11 bases, with 22 bases lying between them. This CDR3 is built from 13 residues. The germline gives CDR1 KGHSH, CDR2 LQKENI. CDR3 DNA: TGTGCCAGTCTGAGGGGCAGAGGCGAAGTGGCTTTCTTT. Protein sequence: CASLRGRGEVAFF.

This rearrangement joins TRBV4-2 to TRBJ2-1; 9 nucleotides line up with TRBD1. Unmatched junction bases numbered 9, after V lost 7 bases and J lost 5 bases. The germline CDR1 and CDR2 sequences are LGHNA and YNFKEQ. There are 15 residues in the CDR3. CDR3 coding DNA: TGTGCCAGCACCCCGGACAGGGGTATTGACAATGAGCAGTTCTTC. This translates into CASTPDRGIDNEQFF.

This clone has only one observation. J is TRBJ2-3 and V is TRBV5-1; a weak D match, TRBD2 (6 bases). Per the germline V gene, CDR1 is SGHRS and CDR2 is YFSETQ. The CDR3 consists of 13 residues. V dropped 5 bases and J dropped 4 bases, with 11 bases sitting between them. As DNA, the CDR3 is TGCGCCAGCAGACCTGGGAGGCCAGATACGCAGTATTTT. This encodes CASRPGRPDTQYF.

This chain joins TRBV5-1 and TRBJ2-7, with D tentatively TRBD2 (6 bases). The length of the CDR3 is 13 residues. With 7 bases removed from V and 4 bases from J, the gap between germline ends came to 15 bases. Germline V lookup: CDR1 SGHRS, CDR2 YFSETQ. The chain's CDR3 is CASALAVQYEQYF. In DNA, the CDR3 is TGCGCCAGCGCCTTAGCGGTCCAGTACGAGCAGTACTTC.

This chain connects TRBV30 to TRBJ2-1; maybe TRBD2 (6 bases). Trimming pared 0 bases from V and 6 bases from J, leaving 15 bases between. Germline CDR1 and CDR2: GTSNPN and SVGIG (reference sequence). The CDR3 sequence is 15 residues long. For the CDR3, the DNA is TGTGCCTGGAGTGTAGGGACTTCCCTAGCCAATGAGCAGTTCTTC. It yields the protein CAWSVGTSLANEQFF.

V is TRBV9 and J is TRBJ2-3; TRBD1 agrees at 7 bases. Germline values: CDR1 SGDLS, CDR2 YYNGEE. Germline trimming cut 3 bases from V and 9 bases from J; bases unmatched to any gene: 4. This CDR3 has 12 amino acids. CDR3 loop: CASSDMDRTQYF. As DNA, the CDR3 is TGTGCCAGCAGCGATATGGACAGGACGCAGTATTTT.

The CDR3: CASKERGTNEQFF. For the CDR3, the DNA is TGTGCCAGCAAAGAGCGGGGGACCAATGAGCAGTTCTTC. The chain is built from TRBV7-8 and TRBJ2-1, with 8 positions matching TRBD2. V was clipped by 7 bases and J by 6 bases; unmatched bases: 5. The CDR3 consists of 13 residues. Germline CDR1 is SGHVS and CDR2 is FQNEAQ. The full variable domain, in which reference TRBV7-8 and TRBJ2-1 provide the parts outside the CDR3, is GAGVSQSPRYKVAKRGQDVALRCDPISGHVSLFWYQQALGQGPEFLTYFQNEAQLDKSGLPSDRFFAERPEGSVSTLKIQRTQQEDSAVYLCASKERGTNEQFFGPGTRLTVL.

The chain is built from TRBV19 and TRBJ2-7; 9 bases agree with TRBD1. Per the germline V gene, CDR1 is LNHDA and CDR2 is SQIVND (reference sequence). The V segment lost 1 base and the J segment 7 bases; nucleotides outside the gene matches: 8. The CDR3 runs to 15 residues. CDR3 region: CASSIAGTGTLEQYF. Written as DNA, the CDR3 is TGTGCCAGTAGTATAGCCGGGACAGGGACGCTTGAGCAGTACTTC.

The gene calls are TRBV11-2 and TRBJ1-1; D is ambiguous. The germline CDR1 and CDR2 sequences are SGHAT and FQNNGV. Between the trimmed V and J ends, which lost 1 base and 4 bases, there was a span of 4 bases. The CDR3 spans 12 residues. CDR3 in amino acids: CASSLATTEAFF. CDR3 nucleotides: TGTGCCAGCAGCTTAGCCACCACTGAAGCTTTCTTT.